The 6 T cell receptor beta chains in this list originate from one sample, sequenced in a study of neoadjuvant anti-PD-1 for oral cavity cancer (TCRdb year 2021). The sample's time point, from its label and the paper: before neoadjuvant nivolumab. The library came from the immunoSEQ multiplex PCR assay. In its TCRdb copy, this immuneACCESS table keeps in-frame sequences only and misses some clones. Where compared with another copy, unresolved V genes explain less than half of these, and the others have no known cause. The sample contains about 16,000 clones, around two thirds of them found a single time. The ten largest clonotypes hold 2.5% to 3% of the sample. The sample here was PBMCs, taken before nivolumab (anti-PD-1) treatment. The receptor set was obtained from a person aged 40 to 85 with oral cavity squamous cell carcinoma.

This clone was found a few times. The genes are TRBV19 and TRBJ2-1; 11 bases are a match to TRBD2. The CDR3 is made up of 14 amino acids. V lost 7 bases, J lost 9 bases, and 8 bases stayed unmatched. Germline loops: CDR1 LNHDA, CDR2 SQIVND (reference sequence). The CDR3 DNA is TGTGCCAGTAATCTTCTAGCGGGGGGCACTGAGCAGTTCTTC. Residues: CASNLLAGGTEQFF. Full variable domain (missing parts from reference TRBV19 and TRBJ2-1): DGGITQSPKYLFRKEGQNVTLSCEQNLNHDAMYWYRQDPGQGLRLIYYSQIVNDFQKGDIAEGYSVSREKKESFPLTVTSAQKNPTAFYLCASNLLAGGTEQFFGPGTRLTVL.

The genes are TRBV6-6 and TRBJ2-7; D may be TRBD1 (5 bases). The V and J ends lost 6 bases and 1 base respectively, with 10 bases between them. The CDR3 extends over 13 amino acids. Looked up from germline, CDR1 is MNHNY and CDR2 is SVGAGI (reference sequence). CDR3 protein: CASRTTVSYEQYF. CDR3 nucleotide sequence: TGTGCCAGCAGAACGACAGTATCCTACGAGCAGTACTTC.

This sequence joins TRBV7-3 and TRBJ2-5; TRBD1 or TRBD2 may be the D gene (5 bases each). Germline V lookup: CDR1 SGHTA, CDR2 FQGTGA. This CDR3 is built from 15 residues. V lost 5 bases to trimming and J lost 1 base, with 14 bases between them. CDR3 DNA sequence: TGTGCCAGCAGCCCGACGGGGCAGGCCCAAGAGACCCAGTACTTC. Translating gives CASSPTGQAQETQYF. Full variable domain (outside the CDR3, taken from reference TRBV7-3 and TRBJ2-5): GAGVSQTPSNKVTEKGKYVELRCDPISGHTALYWYRQSLGQGPEFLIYFQGTGAADDSGLPNDRFFAVRPEGSVSTLKIQRTERGDSAVYLCASSPTGQAQETQYFGPGTRLLVL.

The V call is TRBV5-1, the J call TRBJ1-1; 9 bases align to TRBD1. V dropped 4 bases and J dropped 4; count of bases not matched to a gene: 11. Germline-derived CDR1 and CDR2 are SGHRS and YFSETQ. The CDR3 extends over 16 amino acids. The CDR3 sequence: CASSRGGQGGGTEAFF. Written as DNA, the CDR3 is TGCGCCAGCAGCCGAGGGGGACAGGGAGGAGGCACTGAAGCTTTCTTT. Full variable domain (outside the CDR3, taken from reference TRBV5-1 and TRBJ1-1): KAGVTQTPRYLIKTRGQQVTLSCSPISGHRSVSWYQQTPGQGLQFLFEYFSETQRNKGNFPGRFSGRQFSNSRSEMNVSTLELGDSALYLCASSRGGQGGGTEAFFGQGTRLTVV.

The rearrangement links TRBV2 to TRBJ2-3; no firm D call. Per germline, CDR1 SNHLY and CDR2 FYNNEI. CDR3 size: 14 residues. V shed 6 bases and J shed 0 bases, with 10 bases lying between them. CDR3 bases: TGTGCCAGCAGCGGCTTCTCTAGCACAGATACGCAGTATTTT. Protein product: CASSGFSSTDTQYF. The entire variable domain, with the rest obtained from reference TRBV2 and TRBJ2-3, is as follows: EPEVTQTPSHQVTQMGQEVILRCVPISNHLYFYWYRQILGQKVEFLVSFYNNEISEKSEIFDDQFSVERPDGSNFTLKIRSTKLEDSAMYFCASSGFSSTDTQYFGPGTRLTVL.

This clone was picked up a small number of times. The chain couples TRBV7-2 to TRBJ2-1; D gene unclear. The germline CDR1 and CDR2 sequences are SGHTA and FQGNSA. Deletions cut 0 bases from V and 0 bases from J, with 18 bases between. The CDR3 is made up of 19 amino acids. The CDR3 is CASSLARATANFSYNEQFF. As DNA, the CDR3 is TGTGCCAGCAGCTTAGCCCGGGCGACTGCAAACTTCTCCTACAATGAGCAGTTCTTC.